Given below is one T cell receptor (beta chain) in context. The antigen is undetermined. The data belong to a study of beta chain features in type 1 diabetes. Study-wide background: Regarding age, gender and cell yields, patients proved similar to healthy donors.

Findings of the study overall: Shortening that was moderate but significant affected the TCRB CDR3s of Type 1 diabetes patients in all four CD4+ subsets.

Investigators reverse transcribed all isolated RNA, so they sequenced expressed TCRB transcripts. Assay used: immunoSEQ multiplex PCR; TCRdb lists only in-frame clones, some missing. The repertoire includes approximately 170,000 clones, approximately 8% of them detected once, and 0.5% sits in the top ten. Trimming took 4 bases from V and 7 from J; bases not matched to a gene: 4. CDR1 and CDR2 from the germline V gene are SSHAT and FNYEAQ (reference sequence). This CDR3 comprises 13 residues. Source material: central memory CD4+ T cells from blood. V and J are TRBV7-7 and TRBJ2-1; 7 bases map to TRBD2. This TCR was sampled from a man between 18 and 35 years old with type 1 diabetes. The CDR3: CASSSRAGNEQFF. CDR3 nucleotide sequence: TGTGCCAGCAGCTCCAGAGCGGGGAATGAGCAGTTCTTC.